A selection of T cell receptor beta chains follows, all from one sample in a study of a mutant IDH1 vaccine in newly diagnosed glioma. Libraries were prepared by immunoSEQ multiplex PCR; TCRdb keeps only in-frame clonotypes and omits some of them. Here the sample spans 85,000 to 100,000 clones, about 80% being singletons. This material consisted of PBMCs, taken from a glioma patient treated with radiotherapy, temozolomide or both. The source is a woman aged 50 to 65 with glioma. CDR3s include the opening cysteine and the closing phenylalanine or tryptophan. The D gene is left open where the match is weak. A row's size may be missing; if present it is once, few, many or a size class.

TRBV27	TRBJ2-7	.	.	CASSPSRDPYEQYF	TGTGCCAGCAGTCCTTCCCGGGACCCCTACGAGCAGTACTTC
TRBV9	TRBJ2-3	TRBD2	.	CASSVRGLAGGTDTQYF	TGTGCCAGCAGCGTACGGGGACTAGCGGGGGGGACAGATACGCAGTATTTT
TRBV19	TRBJ1-2	TRBD1	once	CASSSDRGHYGYTF	TGTGCCAGTAGTAGCGACAGGGGACACTATGGCTACACCTTC
TRBV6-5	TRBJ1-5	.	.	CASSYDAGSNQPQHF	TGTGCCAGCAGTTACGATGCAGGGTCCAATCAGCCCCAGCATTTT
TRBV5-1	TRBJ2-7	TRBD1	.	CASSLRAGGLYEQYF	TGCGCCAGCAGCTTGCGGGCAGGGGGCCTCTACGAGCAGTACTTC
TRBV7-8	TRBJ1-5	TRBD1	.	CASSRRGTGDQPQHF	TGTGCCAGCAGCAGGCGTGGGACAGGGGATCAGCCCCAGCATTTT
TRBV6-1	TRBJ1-5	.	.	CASSELEAYSNQPQHF	TGTGCCAGCAGTGAATTAGAGGCCTATAGCAATCAGCCCCAGCATTTT
TRBV10-3	TRBJ1-1	.	.	CAISETATRWVNTEAFF	TGTGCCATCAGTGAGACCGCCACCCGGTGGGTGAACACTGAAGCTTTCTTT
TRBV5-6	TRBJ2-3	.	.	CASRPKHGTDTQYF	TGTGCCAGCAGGCCAAAACACGGTACAGATACGCAGTATTTT
TRBV9	TRBJ1-1	.	few	CASGGPEAFF	TGTGCCAGCGGGGGCCCTGAAGCTTTCTTT
TRBV7-7	TRBJ2-1	TRBD1	.	CASSLTGVGQYNEQFF	TGTGCTAGCAGCTTGACAGGGGTTGGGCAGTACAATGAGCAGTTCTTC
TRBV6-1	TRBJ1-6	.	.	CASSEAARQYNSPLHF	TGTGCCAGCAGTGAAGCAGCGAGACAGTATAATTCACCCCTCCACTTT
TRBV25-1	TRBJ2-2	TRBD2	.	CASSKRGGDTGELFF	TGTGCCAGCAGTAAGCGGGGGGGCGACACCGGGGAGCTGTTTTTT
TRBV7-9	TRBJ1-2	.	.	CASSPPGYGYTF	TGTGCCAGCAGCCCTCCGGGCTATGGCTACACCTTC
TRBV5-1	TRBJ1-5	TRBD1	.	CASSLAGTGGGQPQHF	TGCGCCAGCAGCTTGGCCGGGACAGGGGGAGGTCAGCCCCAGCATTTT
TRBV4-1	TRBJ1-4	.	.	CASSQVGTNEKLFF	TGCGCCAGCAGCCAAGTTGGAACTAATGAAAAACTGTTTTTT
TRBV7-9	TRBJ1-1	.	many	CASSVDGLSNTEAFF	TGTGCCAGCAGCGTAGACGGACTTTCGAACACTGAAGCTTTCTTT
TRBV10-3	TRBJ1-2	.	.	CAISESNRNYGYTF	TGTGCCATCAGTGAGTCGAACAGAAACTATGGCTACACCTTC
TRBV7-2	TRBJ2-2	.	.	CASSLDRWDGSNTGELFF	TGTGCCAGCAGCTTAGATCGATGGGACGGCTCAAACACCGGGGAGCTGTTTTTT
TRBV4-1	TRBJ1-1	TRBD1	few	CASSQDRQGTYRTEAFF	TGCGCCAGCAGCCAAGATAGACAGGGAACGTATCGGACTGAAGCTTTCTTT
TRBV6-1	TRBJ2-2	.	.	CASKRLTNTGELFF	TGTGCCAGCAAAAGACTTACGAACACCGGGGAGCTGTTTTTT
TRBV9	TRBJ1-4	TRBD1	.	CASSVGQGSEKLFF	TGTGCCAGCAGCGTAGGACAGGGGTCTGAAAAACTGTTTTTT
TRBV25-1	TRBJ1-4	.	.	CASTADATNEKLFF	TGTGCCAGCACCGCGGATGCAACTAATGAAAAACTGTTTTTT
TRBV9	TRBJ2-7	.	.	CASSVAPGIRYEQYF	TGTGCCAGCAGCGTGGCCCCCGGGATCCGCTACGAGCAGTACTTC
TRBV29-1	TRBJ2-5	TRBD2	.	CSVDGGEKETQYF	TGCAGCGTTGATGGGGGGGAAAAAGAGACCCAGTACTTC
TRBV19	TRBJ1-1	TRBD1	.	CASRAQGDTEAFF	TGTGCCAGTAGGGCACAGGGGGACACTGAAGCTTTCTTT
TRBV7-8	TRBJ1-6	.	.	CASSLALIRGVESPLHF	TGTGCCAGCAGCTTAGCGCTGATACGTGGGGTAGAGTCACCCCTCCACTTT
TRBV7-9	TRBJ1-6	.	.	CASSLGPHREDSPLHF	TGTGCCAGCAGCTTAGGACCCCACCGAGAGGATTCACCCCTCCACTTT
TRBV29-1	TRBJ2-5	.	.	CSVTTGGVRGSQYF	TGCAGCGTGACGACGGGCGGGGTTAGAGGGTCCCAGTACTTC
TRBV9	TRBJ2-2	.	.	CASALGGNTGELFF	TGTGCCAGCGCCTTGGGAGGGAACACCGGGGAGCTGTTTTTT
TRBV7-9	TRBJ1-1	.	.	CASSLGGSLNTEAFF	TGTGCCAGCAGCTTAGGGGGCTCCCTGAACACTGAAGCTTTCTTT
TRBV9	TRBJ2-5	TRBD2	.	CASSVGPSGGPQETQYF	TGTGCCAGCAGCGTAGGGCCTAGCGGGGGGCCCCAAGAGACCCAGTACTTC
TRBV4-2	TRBJ2-1	TRBD2	.	CASSQDLGGGAREQFF	TGTGCCAGCAGCCAAGATCTAGGCGGGGGGGCCCGGGAGCAGTTCTTC
TRBV9	TRBJ1-2	TRBD1	few	CASSGPTGRANYGYTF	TGTGCCAGCAGCGGACCGACAGGGAGAGCTAACTATGGCTACACCTTC
TRBV19	TRBJ1-2	TRBD1	.	CASSRQGTNYGYTF	TGTGCCAGTAGCAGACAGGGGACTAACTATGGCTACACCTTC
TRBV5-1	TRBJ1-5	.	.	CASSLWTDPHQPQHF	TGCGCCAGCAGCTTGTGGACAGACCCCCATCAGCCCCAGCATTTT
TRBV4-1	TRBJ1-5	TRBD1	few	CASSLLTGDGQPQHF	TGCGCCAGCAGCCTGCTGACAGGGGATGGACAGCCCCAGCATTTT
TRBV5-1	TRBJ1-4	.	.	CASRWDFNGEKLFF	TGCGCCAGCAGATGGGACTTCAACGGGGAAAAACTGTTTTTT
TRBV7-9	TRBJ2-5	TRBD1	.	CASRTGGVGETQYF	TGTGCCAGCAGAACAGGGGGCGTCGGGGAGACCCAGTACTTC
TRBV6-5	TRBJ2-7	TRBD1	.	CASSYQEQDRGHEQYF	TGTGCCAGCAGTTACCAGGAACAGGACAGGGGACACGAGCAGTACTTC
TRBV5-6	TRBJ2-2	TRBD2	.	CASSPGLAGSGELFF	TGTGCCAGCAGCCCGGGGCTAGCGGGGTCTGGGGAGCTGTTTTTT
TRBV5-1	TRBJ1-2	.	.	CASSPVAANYGYTF	TGCGCCAGCAGCCCCGTGGCAGCCAACTATGGCTACACCTTC
TRBV7-2	TRBJ2-6	.	.	CASSPAFLKANVLTF	TGTGCCAGCAGCCCAGCATTTCTAAAGGCCAACGTCCTGACTTTC
TRBV27	TRBJ1-1	.	.	CASSFEGYPNTEAFF	TGTGCCAGCAGTTTCGAAGGATATCCGAACACTGAAGCTTTCTTT
TRBV29-1	TRBJ1-1	.	.	CSVTGRLGTEAFF	TGCAGCGTAACCGGACGCCTGGGGACTGAAGCTTTCTTT
TRBV15	TRBJ2-2	TRBD1	.	CATSYRGTGELFF	TGTGCCACCAGCTACAGGGGGACCGGGGAGCTGTTTTTT
TRBV13	TRBJ2-3	.	once	CASLWGGNTDTQYF	TGTGCCAGCCTTTGGGGGGGCAACACAGATACGCAGTATTTT
TRBV9	TRBJ1-5	TRBD1	once	CASSEGTEYQPQHF	TGTGCCAGCAGCGAGGGGACAGAATATCAGCCCCAGCATTTT
TRBV2	TRBJ1-2	.	.	CASSESVRAYGYTF	TGTGCCAGCAGTGAATCGGTCAGGGCGTATGGCTACACCTTC
TRBV6-4	TRBJ1-2	.	.	CASKREVGANYGYTF	TGTGCCAGCAAAAGGGAAGTTGGTGCCAACTATGGCTACACCTTC
TRBV6-5	TRBJ1-3	.	once	CASRVGVSSGNTIYF	TGTGCCAGCAGAGTAGGAGTTTCCTCTGGAAACACCATATATTTT
TRBV2	TRBJ2-3	.	.	CASSRESPDTQYF	TGTGCCAGCAGCAGGGAAAGCCCAGATACGCAGTATTTT
TRBV7-3	TRBJ2-2	.	.	CASSPEGANTGELFF	TGTGCCAGCAGCCCTGAAGGGGCGAACACCGGGGAGCTGTTTTTT
TRBV10-3	TRBJ2-5	.	.	CAISGTGETQYF	TGTGCCATCAGTGGGACCGGAGAGACCCAGTACTTC